The entry below gives a single T cell receptor beta chain sequence along with its context. The conserved phenylalanine or tryptophan is not found at the CDR3 terminus, so this likely reflects a read error. This record comes from a study of T cells in Graves' hyperthyroidism and ophthalmopathy. Researchers amplified the TCR beta CDR3 regions from RNA transcripts. HTBI primers were the set used in a first-round RT-PCR of the TCR CDR3. MiXCR, applied by TCRdb to the multiplex PCR reads, yields one record per CDR3 protein. The top ten hold about a sixth of the sample, which has 37,000 or so distinct CDR3 sequences, about 50% seen once. The CDR3 has 10 residues. Germline CDR1 DFQATT, CDR2 SNEGSKA (reference sequence). The V end lost 0 bases, the J end lost 8 bases, and 1 base lay between the germline ends.

Sequenced: blood. The chain uses TRBV20-1 and TRBJ2-2; D gene ambiguous. The receptor's source is a man aged 40-49 years with Graves' ophthalmopathy. DNA for the CDR3: TGCAGTGCTAGAGATGGGGAGCTGTTTGTT. This sequence encodes CSARDGELFV.